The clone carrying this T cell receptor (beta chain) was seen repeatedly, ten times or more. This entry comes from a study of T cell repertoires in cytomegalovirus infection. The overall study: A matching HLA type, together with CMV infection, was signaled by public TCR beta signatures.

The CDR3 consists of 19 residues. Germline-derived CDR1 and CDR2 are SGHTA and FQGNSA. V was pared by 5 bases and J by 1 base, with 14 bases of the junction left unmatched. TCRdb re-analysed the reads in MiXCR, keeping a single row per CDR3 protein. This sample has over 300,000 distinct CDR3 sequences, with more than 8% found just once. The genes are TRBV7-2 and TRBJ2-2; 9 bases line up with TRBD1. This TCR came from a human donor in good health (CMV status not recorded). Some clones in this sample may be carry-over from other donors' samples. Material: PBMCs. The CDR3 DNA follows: TGTGCCAGCAGCGCCCTACAGGGGGCATTAATGCGGAACACCGGGGAGCTGTTTTTT. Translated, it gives CASSALQGALMRNTGELFF.